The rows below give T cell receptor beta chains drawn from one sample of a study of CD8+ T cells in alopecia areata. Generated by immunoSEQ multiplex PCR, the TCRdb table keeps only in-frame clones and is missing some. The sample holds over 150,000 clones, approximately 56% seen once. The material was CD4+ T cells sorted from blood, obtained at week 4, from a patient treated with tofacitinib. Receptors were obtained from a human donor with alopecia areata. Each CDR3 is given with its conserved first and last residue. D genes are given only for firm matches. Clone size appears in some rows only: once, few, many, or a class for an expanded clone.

CDR3nt: TGTGCCACCGGCGACAGCGCCTACGAGCAGTACTTC
CDR3aa: CATGDSAYEQYF
d_gene: NA
abundance: NA
j_gene: TRBJ2-7
v_gene: TRBV5-6

CDR3nt: TGTGCCAGCAGCGGACAGGGACTCTCCTACGAGCAGTACTTC
CDR3aa: CASSGQGLSYEQYF
d_gene: TRBD1
abundance: NA
j_gene: TRBJ2-7
v_gene: TRBV6-5

CDR3nt: TGCGCCAGCAGTCAATCTCGGGAGGGGGCCACCCCAATTGAGTCACCCCTCCACTTT
CDR3aa: CASSQSREGATPIESPLHF
d_gene: TRBD1
abundance: NA
j_gene: TRBJ1-6
v_gene: TRBV23-1

CDR3nt: TGTGCCAGCAGCGCCAGGACTGGGGATACGCAGTATTTT
CDR3aa: CASSARTGDTQYF
d_gene: NA
abundance: NA
j_gene: TRBJ2-3
v_gene: TRBV9

CDR3nt: TGTGCCAGCAGCCTAGCAGGGGGCGCAAGCAATCAGCCCCAGCATTTT
CDR3aa: CASSLAGGASNQPQHF
d_gene: TRBD1
abundance: NA
j_gene: TRBJ1-5
v_gene: TRBV7-8

CDR3nt: TGTGCCAGCAGCCCTAGACTAGCGGAAGTAAATGAGCAGTTCTTC
CDR3aa: CASSPRLAEVNEQFF
d_gene: TRBD2
abundance: few
j_gene: TRBJ2-1
v_gene: TRBV7-3

CDR3nt: TGTGCCAGCAGTTTAGACTATGGCTACACCTTC
CDR3aa: CASSLDYGYTF
d_gene: NA
abundance: few
j_gene: TRBJ1-2
v_gene: TRBV28

CDR3nt: TGCAGCGTTGGGGGGACTAACAGGTGGTCCGGGGAGCTGTTTTTT
CDR3aa: CSVGGTNRWSGELFF
d_gene: TRBD2
abundance: few
j_gene: TRBJ2-2
v_gene: TRBV29-1

CDR3nt: TGTGCCTGGAGTGGGACAGGGAGAAGGGGCTACACCTTC
CDR3aa: CAWSGTGRRGYTF
d_gene: TRBD1
abundance: NA
j_gene: TRBJ1-2
v_gene: TRBV30

CDR3nt: TGCAGCGTTGAGAGGTCCAGCTCCTACAATGAGCAGTTCTTC
CDR3aa: CSVERSSSYNEQFF
d_gene: NA
abundance: NA
j_gene: TRBJ2-1
v_gene: TRBV29-1

CDR3nt: TGTGCCAGCGGATTCGGGGGGGAGGAGACCCAGTACTTC
CDR3aa: CASGFGGEETQYF
d_gene: TRBD2
abundance: once
j_gene: TRBJ2-5
v_gene: TRBV14

CDR3nt: TGCAGCGTTGGGGGGGCCTCCTACAATGAGCAGTTCTTC
CDR3aa: CSVGGASYNEQFF
d_gene: NA
abundance: few
j_gene: TRBJ2-1
v_gene: TRBV29-1

CDR3nt: TGTGCCTGGAGTACCGGACAGCAGAATTCACCCCTCCACTTT
CDR3aa: CAWSTGQQNSPLHF
d_gene: NA
abundance: NA
j_gene: TRBJ1-6
v_gene: TRBV30

CDR3nt: TGTGCCAGCAGCGTAGATCCAGGGGGCAGGGAGGCTTTCTTT
CDR3aa: CASSVDPGGREAFF
d_gene: TRBD1
abundance: NA
j_gene: TRBJ1-1
v_gene: TRBV9

CDR3nt: TGCAGCGTTGAGCTGGGAGGGGCCGCGGGTCAGCACGAGCAGTACTTC
CDR3aa: CSVELGGAAGQHEQYF
d_gene: TRBD2
abundance: few
j_gene: TRBJ2-7
v_gene: TRBV29-1

CDR3nt: TGCAGCGTTGATACGGGACAGGGTGCCGACGAGCAGTACTTC
CDR3aa: CSVDTGQGADEQYF
d_gene: TRBD1
abundance: once
j_gene: TRBJ2-7
v_gene: TRBV29-1

CDR3nt: TGTGCCAGCAGCAAACAGAGCGGGGAGTACAATGAGCAGTTCTTC
CDR3aa: CASSKQSGEYNEQFF
d_gene: TRBD2
abundance: NA
j_gene: TRBJ2-1
v_gene: TRBV7-2

CDR3nt: TGCAGCGTGGCCGACCACACTGAAGCTTTCTTT
CDR3aa: CSVADHTEAFF
d_gene: NA
abundance: NA
j_gene: TRBJ1-1
v_gene: TRBV29-1

CDR3nt: TGTGCCAGCAGCTTAGTAGCCTCCCAAGAGACCCAGTACTTC
CDR3aa: CASSLVASQETQYF
d_gene: NA
abundance: NA
j_gene: TRBJ2-5
v_gene: TRBV7-2

CDR3nt: TGTGCCAGCAGCGTAGGGTCCCACGGGACAGGGGGGGACAATGAGCAGTTCTTC
CDR3aa: CASSVGSHGTGGDNEQFF
d_gene: TRBD1
abundance: NA
j_gene: TRBJ2-1
v_gene: TRBV9

CDR3nt: TGCGCCAGCAGCCCTGGAGGGGGGGGTACGCAGTATTTT
CDR3aa: CASSPGGGGTQYF
d_gene: NA
abundance: NA
j_gene: TRBJ2-3
v_gene: TRBV4-3

CDR3nt: TGCAGCGTGGACAGGTCAGAGAAGGAGCATGGCTACACCTTC
CDR3aa: CSVDRSEKEHGYTF
d_gene: TRBD1
abundance: NA
j_gene: TRBJ1-2
v_gene: TRBV29-1

CDR3nt: TGCGCCAGCAGCCCCCAGGACAGGGGGGGTCAGCCCCAGCATTTT
CDR3aa: CASSPQDRGGQPQHF
d_gene: TRBD1
abundance: once
j_gene: TRBJ1-5
v_gene: TRBV4-1

CDR3nt: TGTGCCAGCAGTCGAAACAATGAGCAGTTCTTC
CDR3aa: CASSRNNEQFF
d_gene: NA
abundance: NA
j_gene: TRBJ2-1
v_gene: TRBV6-5

CDR3nt: TGTGCCAGCAGCTTAGCCCCAGGGGCTCGGAAGGAGACCCAGTACTTC
CDR3aa: CASSLAPGARKETQYF
d_gene: NA
abundance: NA
j_gene: TRBJ2-5
v_gene: TRBV7-2

CDR3nt: TGTGCCAGCAGTCCTGTGTCCGGGACAGGGGGCCTCTATGGCTACACCTTC
CDR3aa: CASSPVSGTGGLYGYTF
d_gene: TRBD1
abundance: NA
j_gene: TRBJ1-2
v_gene: TRBV28

CDR3nt: TGTGCCTGGAGCCCCAGCGGGGGGCAAGAGACCCAGTACTTC
CDR3aa: CAWSPSGGQETQYF
d_gene: TRBD2
abundance: few
j_gene: TRBJ2-5
v_gene: TRBV30

CDR3nt: TGCGCCAGCAGCCGGGGGGACAGCCGGGAAAATTCACCCCTCCACTTT
CDR3aa: CASSRGDSRENSPLHF
d_gene: TRBD1
abundance: NA
j_gene: TRBJ1-6
v_gene: TRBV5-1

CDR3nt: TGTGCCTGGAGGGAAAACTCGGCAGGGTTGAATGAGCAGTTCTTC
CDR3aa: CAWRENSAGLNEQFF
d_gene: NA
abundance: NA
j_gene: TRBJ2-1
v_gene: TRBV30

CDR3nt: TGTGCCAGCAGTGCTAGCGGGGGGGCAAATGAGCAGTTCTTC
CDR3aa: CASSASGGANEQFF
d_gene: TRBD2
abundance: NA
j_gene: TRBJ2-1
v_gene: TRBV2

CDR3nt: TGTGCCAGCAGTTTTTGGGGACAGGGAAATTCACCCCTCCACTTT
CDR3aa: CASSFWGQGNSPLHF
d_gene: TRBD1
abundance: few
j_gene: TRBJ1-6
v_gene: TRBV27

CDR3nt: TGTGCCAGCAGCTTACCCCCCGGGGAGCTGTTTTTT
CDR3aa: CASSLPPGELFF
d_gene: NA
abundance: few
j_gene: TRBJ2-2
v_gene: TRBV7-8

CDR3nt: TGCAGCGTTCGGGGGGTCTTGAACACTGAAGCTTTCTTT
CDR3aa: CSVRGVLNTEAFF
d_gene: NA
abundance: few
j_gene: TRBJ1-1
v_gene: TRBV29-1

CDR3nt: TGTGCCAGCAGCCCTCCGGGACAGGGTACTCAGCCCCAGCATTTT
CDR3aa: CASSPPGQGTQPQHF
d_gene: TRBD1
abundance: NA
j_gene: TRBJ1-5
v_gene: TRBV7-8

CDR3nt: TGTGCCAGCGGCTCCGGGACAGGGCTTAACACCGGGGAGCTGTTTTTT
CDR3aa: CASGSGTGLNTGELFF
d_gene: TRBD1
abundance: NA
j_gene: TRBJ2-2
v_gene: TRBV2

CDR3nt: TGTGCCACCAGCAGAGATTCAGGGGGCGAGACCCAGTACTTC
CDR3aa: CATSRDSGGETQYF
d_gene: TRBD1
abundance: NA
j_gene: TRBJ2-5
v_gene: TRBV15

CDR3nt: TGCAGCGTTGTCGCTCCCCGGACGGAGACCCAGTACTTC
CDR3aa: CSVVAPRTETQYF
d_gene: NA
abundance: few
j_gene: TRBJ2-5
v_gene: TRBV29-1

CDR3nt: TGTGCCTGGTCCGGGGCAGGGCGAAAATCTGGGGCCAACGTCCTGACTTTC
CDR3aa: CAWSGAGRKSGANVLTF
d_gene: NA
abundance: NA
j_gene: TRBJ2-6
v_gene: TRBV30

CDR3nt: TGTGCCAGCAGCTCAGAACAGGGTAGAGCCAAAAACATTCAGTACTTC
CDR3aa: CASSSEQGRAKNIQYF
d_gene: NA
abundance: few
j_gene: TRBJ2-4
v_gene: TRBV7-9

CDR3nt: TGTGCCAGTAGTGTCGACAGGCCCTATGGCTACACCTTC
CDR3aa: CASSVDRPYGYTF
d_gene: NA
abundance: few
j_gene: TRBJ1-2
v_gene: TRBV19

CDR3nt: TGCAGCGTTGAAGTTCAAGGGGAGGATACGCAGTATTTT
CDR3aa: CSVEVQGEDTQYF
d_gene: NA
abundance: NA
j_gene: TRBJ2-3
v_gene: TRBV29-1

CDR3nt: TGTGCCTGGAGTGTACGAGTATACGAGACCCAGTACTTC
CDR3aa: CAWSVRVYETQYF
d_gene: NA
abundance: NA
j_gene: TRBJ2-5
v_gene: TRBV30

CDR3nt: TGTGCCAGCTCACCACGGTCAGGGACAGGCGGCGAGACCCAGTACTTC
CDR3aa: CASSPRSGTGGETQYF
d_gene: TRBD1
abundance: NA
j_gene: TRBJ2-5
v_gene: TRBV18

CDR3nt: TGCAGCTTCCGGACAGGGAGGAACACCGGGGAGCTGTTTTTT
CDR3aa: CSFRTGRNTGELFF
d_gene: TRBD1
abundance: NA
j_gene: TRBJ2-2
v_gene: TRBV29-1

CDR3nt: TGTGCCAGCAGCAACCCTAGCGGATTTAAAGAGACCCAGTACTTC
CDR3aa: CASSNPSGFKETQYF
d_gene: TRBD2
abundance: NA
j_gene: TRBJ2-5
v_gene: TRBV7-9

CDR3nt: TGTGCCAGCAGTTCCTCTCGGTCAGGGGGCAGTCAGCCCCAGCATTTT
CDR3aa: CASSSSRSGGSQPQHF
d_gene: TRBD1
abundance: NA
j_gene: TRBJ1-5
v_gene: TRBV6-6

CDR3nt: TGTGCCTGGGGGACAGGGGGTGCGAACACCGGGGAGCTGTTTTTT
CDR3aa: CAWGTGGANTGELFF
d_gene: TRBD1
abundance: few
j_gene: TRBJ2-2
v_gene: TRBV30